The 3 T cell receptor beta chains in this list originate from one sample, sequenced in a study of cytomegalovirus exposure and HLA in healthy donors. In the PCR, 60 Vbeta and 13 Jbeta primers were used. Only in-frame clones appear in the TCRdb table, and some are missing; sequencing was by immunoSEQ multiplex PCR. The top ten clones hold 7.5% to 9% of a sample with 60,000 to 90,000 clones, roughly 64% of them seen once. The sample taken for sequencing was PBMCs. All receptors derive from a man aged 35-49 years in good health and CMV-seropositive.

J is TRBJ1-3 and V is TRBV5-4; 7 nucleotides line up with TRBD1. In germline, CDR1 is SGHNT, CDR2 YYREEE (reference sequence). This CDR3 contains 16 residues. The junction had 4 bases not matched to a gene; V was cut back by 0 bases and J by 1 base. CDR3 nucleotide sequence: TGTGCCAGCAGCTTGGAGGGGGCTCGGTCTGGAAACACCATATATTTT. Its translation: CASSLEGARSGNTIYF.

J is TRBJ2-1 and V is TRBV5-1; 7 bases map to TRBD1. The J segment lost 8 bases and the V segment lost 0 bases, leaving 5 bases of the junction unmatched. CDR1 SGHRS and CDR2 YFSETQ come from the germline V gene. The CDR3 runs 14 residues. The CDR3 coding sequence is TGCGCCAGCAGCTTGGATACAGGGGCCCATGAGCAGTTCTTC. Translating it yields CASSLDTGAHEQFF. Combining the CDR3 with reference TRBV5-1 and TRBJ2-1 gives the whole variable domain KAGVTQTPRYLIKTRGQQVTLSCSPISGHRSVSWYQQTPGQGLQFLFEYFSETQRNKGNFPGRFSGRQFSNSRSEMNVSTLELGDSALYLCASSLDTGAHEQFFGPGTRLTVL.

The V and J genes are TRBV5-4 and TRBJ2-1, with TRBD2 matching over 10 bases. This CDR3 comprises 17 residues. The germline V gene has CDR1 SGHNT and CDR2 YYREEE (reference sequence). The junction had 10 bases not matched to a gene; V was cut back by 0 bases and J by 7 bases. The DNA for the CDR3 is TGTGCCAGCAGCTTGGATAGCGGGGGGTTAAGAATGAATGAGCAGTTCTTC. Amino acids: CASSLDSGGLRMNEQFF. The full variable domain, in which reference TRBV5-4 and TRBJ2-1 provide the parts outside the CDR3, is ETGVTQSPTHLIKTRGQQVTLRCSSQSGHNTVSWYQQALGQGPQFIFQYYREEENGRGNFPPRFSGLQFPNYSSELNVNALELDDSALYLCASSLDSGGLRMNEQFFGPGTRLTVL.